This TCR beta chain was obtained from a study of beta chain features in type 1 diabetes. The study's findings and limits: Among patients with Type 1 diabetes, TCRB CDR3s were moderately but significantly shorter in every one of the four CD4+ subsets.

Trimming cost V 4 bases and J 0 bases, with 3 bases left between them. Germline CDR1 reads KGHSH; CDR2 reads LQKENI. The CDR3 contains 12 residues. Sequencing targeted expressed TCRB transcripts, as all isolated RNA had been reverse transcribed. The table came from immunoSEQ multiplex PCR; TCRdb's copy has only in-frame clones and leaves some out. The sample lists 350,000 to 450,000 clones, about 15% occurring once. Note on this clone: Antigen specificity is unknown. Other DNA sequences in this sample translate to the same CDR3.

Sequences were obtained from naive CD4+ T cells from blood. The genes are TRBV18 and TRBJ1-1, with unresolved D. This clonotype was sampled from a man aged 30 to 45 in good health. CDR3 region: CASSLMNTEAFF. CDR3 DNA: TGTGCCAGCTCACTTATGAACACTGAAGCTTTCTTT.